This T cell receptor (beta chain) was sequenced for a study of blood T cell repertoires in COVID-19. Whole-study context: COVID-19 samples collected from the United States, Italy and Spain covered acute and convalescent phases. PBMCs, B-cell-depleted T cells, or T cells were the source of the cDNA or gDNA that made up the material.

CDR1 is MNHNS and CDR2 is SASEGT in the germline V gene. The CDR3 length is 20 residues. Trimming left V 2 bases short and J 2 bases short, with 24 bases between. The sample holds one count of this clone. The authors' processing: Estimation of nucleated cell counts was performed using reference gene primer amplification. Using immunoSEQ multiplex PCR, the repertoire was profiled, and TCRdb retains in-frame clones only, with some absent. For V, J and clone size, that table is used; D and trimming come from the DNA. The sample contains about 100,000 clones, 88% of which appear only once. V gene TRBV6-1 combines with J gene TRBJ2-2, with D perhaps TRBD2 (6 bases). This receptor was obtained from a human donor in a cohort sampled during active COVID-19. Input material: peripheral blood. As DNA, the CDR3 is TGTGCCAGCAGTGAAATGTTTCGGGGGTCCCTGTCCGGCAACACCGGGGAGCTGTTTTTT. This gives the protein CASSEMFRGSLSGNTGELFF.